Included here is one T cell receptor beta chain sequence, with context. The V gene lost 8 bases and the J gene lost 4 bases, with 24 bases spanning the gap. The germline CDR1 and CDR2 sequences are MGHDK and SYGVNS. The CDR3 consists of 16 residues. Thymic material originated from resections removed in the course of corrective heart surgery. Measured with immunoSEQ multiplex PCR; TCRdb has only the in-frame clones, and not every one. This sample has roughly 120,000 clones; around 94% occur once, and the top ten carry around 0.025%. The data were obtained in a study of human thymus T cells. V and J are TRBV25-1 and TRBJ2-7; D gene uncertain. The clonotype originates from a boy younger than two with a congenital heart defect but otherwise immunologically healthy. Sequencing used thymus tissue. The CDR3 region is CASSVGPGRHSYEQYF. The CDR3, as DNA: TGTGCCAGCTCGGTAGGCCCGGGCCGCCACTCGTACGAGCAGTACTTC.